The T cell receptor (beta chain) under discussion was sequenced for a study of TIL therapy for anti-PD-1-resistant metastatic lung cancer. Overall study findings and caveats: This highly selected cohort may not generalize to typical lung cancer patients.

Germline V CDR1 and CDR2: SNHLY, FYNNEI. CDR3 size: 17 residues. Trimming removed 3 bases at V and 1 base at J, with 18 bases between. The libraries were made with immunoSEQ v3. The data were produced by immunoSEQ multiplex PCR, yet TCRdb's version contains in-frame clones alone and is incomplete. The sample gives more than 9,000 clones, 65% to 80% of which show up once; approximately 10% is in the top ten. Concerning this clone: Its antigen is not identified.

Time point in this sample: pre-treatment sample, taken before nivolumab and TIL therapy. Tumor tissue came from excised metastases, mostly pleural nodules or supraclavicular lymph nodes. Tumor harvest preceded PD-1/PD-L1 blockade, followed by nivolumab treatment. The sample in question was tumor tissue, obtained at baseline. The V gene is TRBV2, the J gene TRBJ1-1, with D possibly TRBD1 on 6 matching bases. This TCR derives from a person between 25 and 79 years old with non-small cell lung cancer. CDR3 DNA: TGTGCCAGCAGTGACCCATCGTCGACAGGAGGGAACACTGAAGCTTTCTTT. Translation gives CASSDPSSTGGNTEAFF.